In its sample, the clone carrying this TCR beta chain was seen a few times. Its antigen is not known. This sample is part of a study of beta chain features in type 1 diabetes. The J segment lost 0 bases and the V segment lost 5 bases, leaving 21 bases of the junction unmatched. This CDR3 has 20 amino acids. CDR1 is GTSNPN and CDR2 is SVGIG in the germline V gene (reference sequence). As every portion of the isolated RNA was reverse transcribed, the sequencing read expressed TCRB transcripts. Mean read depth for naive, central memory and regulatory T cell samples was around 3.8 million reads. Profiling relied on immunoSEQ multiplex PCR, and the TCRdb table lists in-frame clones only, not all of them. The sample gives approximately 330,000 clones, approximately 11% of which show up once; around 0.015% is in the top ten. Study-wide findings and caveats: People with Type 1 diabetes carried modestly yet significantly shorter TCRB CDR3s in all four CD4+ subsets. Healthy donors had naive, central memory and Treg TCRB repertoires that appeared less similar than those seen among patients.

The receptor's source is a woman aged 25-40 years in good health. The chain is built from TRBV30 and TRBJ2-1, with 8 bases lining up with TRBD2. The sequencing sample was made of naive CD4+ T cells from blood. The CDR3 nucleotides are TGTGCCTGGGGCCGCACGCCCAGGGGTCTGAGCGGGGGCTCCTACAATGAGCAGTTCTTC. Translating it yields CAWGRTPRGLSGGSYNEQFF.